These T cell receptor beta chains were read from a single sample in a study of Graves' ophthalmopathy and Graves' hyperthyroidism. TCRdb reprocessed the multiplex PCR reads with MiXCR, giving one entry per CDR3 protein. In the table there are over a million distinct CDR3 sequences, less than 45% of which are singletons. Material for sequencing was peripheral blood or thyroid tissue (not recorded which). The receptors derive from an adult man with Graves' hyperthyroidism. CDR3s leave out the opening cysteine and the closing phenylalanine or tryptophan. Clone size, where shown, is once, few, many, or a class for clones that have expanded.

>TRBJ1-2|TRBV19|.
ASLGGANATVGYT
>TRBJ1-2|TRBV29-1|.
SVAGAKNYGYT
>TRBJ1-6|TRBV6-5|many
ASTGADDYNSPLH
>TRBJ1-1|TRBV25-1|.
ASYLQGNTEAF
>TRBJ2-3|TRBV20-1|.
RPSGGGTDTQY
>TRBJ2-7|TRBV29-1|few
SVSGTGEYEQY
>TRBJ1-5|TRBV5-6|.
ASSSRTGPNQPQH
>TRBJ1-1|TRBV27|many
ASSLGSANTEAF
>TRBJ2-7|TRBV7-8|many
ASSRTGPRAEQY
>TRBJ2-7|TRBV7-6|.
ASSLVRGIEQY
>TRBJ1-2|TRBV20-1|many
SASGLNYGYT
>TRBJ2-5|TRBV4-1|.
ASSQPGQGVRTQY
>TRBJ1-2|TRBV11-2|many
ASSLDGGLGYT
>TRBJ2-7|TRBV20-1|.
SARDRENEQY
>TRBJ1-4|TRBV15|many
ATSRGGIGEKLF
>TRBJ1-3|TRBV7-4|.
ASSRTGAGSTIY
>TRBJ2-7|TRBV10-3|many
AISETGNVRHSYEQY
>TRBJ1-3|TRBV4-3|many
ASSQDARQGGNTIY
>TRBJ1-2|TRBV5-8|many
ASSLVGQGSNYGYT
>TRBJ2-2|TRBV4-2|few
ASSQDHWAGELF
>TRBJ2-5|TRBV20-1|.
SARGGLGTVQETQY
>TRBJ1-2|TRBV25-1|.
AWREQGYYGYT